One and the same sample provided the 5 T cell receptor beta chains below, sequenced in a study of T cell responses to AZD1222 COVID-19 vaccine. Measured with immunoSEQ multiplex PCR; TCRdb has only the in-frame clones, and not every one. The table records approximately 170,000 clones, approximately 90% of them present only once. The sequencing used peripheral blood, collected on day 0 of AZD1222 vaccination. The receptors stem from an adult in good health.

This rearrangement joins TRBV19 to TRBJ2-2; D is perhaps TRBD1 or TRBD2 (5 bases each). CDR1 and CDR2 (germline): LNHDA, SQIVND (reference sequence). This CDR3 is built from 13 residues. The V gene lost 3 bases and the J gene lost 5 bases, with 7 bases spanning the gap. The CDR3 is CASSIGGTGELFF. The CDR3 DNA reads TGTGCCAGTAGTATTGGGGGAACCGGGGAGCTGTTTTTT. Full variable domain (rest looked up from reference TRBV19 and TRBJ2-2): DGGITQSPKYLFRKEGQNVTLSCEQNLNHDAMYWYRQDPGQGLRLIYYSQIVNDFQKGDIAEGYSVSREKKESFPLTVTSAQKNPTAFYLCASSIGGTGELFFGEGSRLTVL.

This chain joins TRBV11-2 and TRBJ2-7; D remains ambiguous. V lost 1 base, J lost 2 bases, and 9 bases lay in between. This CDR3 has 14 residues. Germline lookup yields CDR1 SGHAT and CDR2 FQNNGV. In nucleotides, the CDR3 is TGTGCCAGCAGCTTAGGTGGCAGAGCCTACGAGCAGTACTTC. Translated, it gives CASSLGGRAYEQYF.

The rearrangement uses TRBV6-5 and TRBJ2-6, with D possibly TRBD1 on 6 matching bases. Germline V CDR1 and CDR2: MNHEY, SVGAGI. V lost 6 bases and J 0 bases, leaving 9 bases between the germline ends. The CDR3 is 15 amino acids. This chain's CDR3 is CASRTGSSGANVLTF. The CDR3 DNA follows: TGTGCCAGCAGGACAGGCAGCTCTGGGGCCAACGTCCTGACTTTC.

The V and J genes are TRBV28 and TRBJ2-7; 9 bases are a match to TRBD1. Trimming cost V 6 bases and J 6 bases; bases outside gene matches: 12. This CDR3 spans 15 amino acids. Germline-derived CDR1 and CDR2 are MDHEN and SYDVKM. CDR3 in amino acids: CASSTPGQGSGEQYF. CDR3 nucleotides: TGTGCCAGCAGCACTCCGGGACAGGGTTCGGGCGAGCAGTACTTC.

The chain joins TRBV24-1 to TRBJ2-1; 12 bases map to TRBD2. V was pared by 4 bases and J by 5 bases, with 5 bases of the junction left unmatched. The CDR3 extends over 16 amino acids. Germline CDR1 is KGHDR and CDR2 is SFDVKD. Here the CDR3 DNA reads TGTGCCACCAGTGACCCCCGGACTAGCGGGAACAATGAGCAGTTCTTC. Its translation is CATSDPRTSGNNEQFF.